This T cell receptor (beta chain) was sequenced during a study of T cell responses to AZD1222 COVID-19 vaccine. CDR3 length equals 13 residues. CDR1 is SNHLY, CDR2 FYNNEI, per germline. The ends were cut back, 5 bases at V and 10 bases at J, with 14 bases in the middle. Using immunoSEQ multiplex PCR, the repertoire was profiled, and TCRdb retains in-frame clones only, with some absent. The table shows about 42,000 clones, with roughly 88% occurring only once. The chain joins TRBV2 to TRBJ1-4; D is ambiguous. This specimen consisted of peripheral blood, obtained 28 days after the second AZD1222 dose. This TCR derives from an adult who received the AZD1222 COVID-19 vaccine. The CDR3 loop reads CASSTGSIGKLFF. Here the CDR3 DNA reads TGTGCCAGCAGTACTGGGTCCATCGGAAAACTGTTTTTT.